This TCR beta chain was sequenced for a study of T cell changes during pregnancy in multiple sclerosis. The data were produced by immunoSEQ multiplex PCR, yet TCRdb's version contains in-frame clones alone and is incomplete. The sample gives around 66,000 clones, roughly 90% of which show up once; over 3% is in the top ten. The CDR3 has 14 amino acids. Germline CDR1 SQVTM, CDR2 ANQGSEA. Germline trimming cut 6 bases from V and 4 bases from J; bases unmatched to any gene: 9. The receptor was isolated from a female donor in good health, enrolled as a control in a pregnancy study. V gene TRBV29-1 combines with J gene TRBJ1-2; 9 bases agree with TRBD1. This specimen was peripheral blood, taken in the first trimester of pregnancy. In DNA form, the CDR3 reads TGCAGCGTACAGCCCACAGGGGGCTTCTATGGCTACACCTTC. This translates into CSVQPTGGFYGYTF.